A selection of T cell receptor beta chains follows, all from one sample in a study of CD8 T cells in Susac syndrome. TCRdb fed the immunoSEQ multiplex PCR reads into MiXCR, producing one record per CDR3 protein. The data hold approximately 200,000 distinct CDR3 sequences, with around nine tenths observed a single time. Source material: CD8+ T cells from PBMCs. These receptors all stem from a human donor with multiple sclerosis. CDR3s include the opening cysteine and the closing phenylalanine or tryptophan. A D gene is named only where the DNA matches it firmly. Some rows have no size entry. The others give once, few or many, or a class for an expanded clone.

-,TRBJ2-7,TRBD1,TRBV6-5,TGTGCCAGCAGTTCCGGACAGGGGTCTGTCTACGAGCAGTACTTC,CASSSGQGSVYEQYF
-,TRBJ2-3,TRBD1,TRBV5-1,TGCGCCAGCAGCTTGGGACAGGGCACAGACACAGATACGCAGTATTTT,CASSLGQGTDTDTQYF
-,TRBJ2-1,TRBD2,TRBV11-3,TGTGCCAGCGGGGGGACTAGCGGGGCGGGCGAGCAGTTCTTC,CASGGTSGAGEQFF
-,TRBJ1-1,-,TRBV9,TGTGCCAGCAGCGTAGGGGGGCGAAGTACTGAAGCTTTCTTT,CASSVGGRSTEAFF
-,TRBJ2-6,-,TRBV5-6,TGTGCCAGCAGCTTGAGACAACCCTACTCTGGGGCCAACGTCCTGACTTTC,CASSLRQPYSGANVLTF
-,TRBJ1-2,-,TRBV29-1,TGCAGCGTTCTGTCGGGAGGACATGGCTACACCTTC,CSVLSGGHGYTF
-,TRBJ2-1,TRBD1,TRBV12-3/TRBV12-4,TGTGCCAGCAGTTTGTACAGGGGCAATGAGCAGTTCTTC,CASSLYRGNEQFF
once,TRBJ2-7,-,TRBV12-3/TRBV12-4,TGTGCCAGCAGCCCCCCCGAGGGTTACGAGCAGTACTTC,CASSPPEGYEQYF
-,TRBJ1-1,-,TRBV4-2,TGTGCCAGCAGCCAACAAGACCGGGATCCGAACACTGAAGCTTTCTTT,CASSQQDRDPNTEAFF
-,TRBJ2-1,TRBD2,TRBV12-3/TRBV12-4,TGTGCCAGCAGAACTAAGACTAGCGGAATCTCCTACAATGAGCAGTTCTTC,CASRTKTSGISYNEQFF
-,TRBJ1-2,-,TRBV3-1,TGTGCCAGCAGCCAACGGGACACCCCGGGGGGCTATGGCTACACCTTC,CASSQRDTPGGYGYTF
-,TRBJ2-6,-,TRBV5-6,TGTGCCAGCAGCTTGGGGGCAGGGGGGAGCTCTGGGGCCAACGTCCTGACTTTC,CASSLGAGGSSGANVLTF
-,TRBJ1-3,TRBD1,TRBV5-6,TGTGCCAGCAGCTTATGGGACAGGGTAGACACCATATATTTT,CASSLWDRVDTIYF
-,TRBJ2-7,TRBD1,TRBV25-1,TGTGCCAGCAGTGGACCCACAGGGGCGAGAACCTACGAGCAGTACTTC,CASSGPTGARTYEQYF
-,TRBJ1-1,-,TRBV6-4,TGTGCCAGCAGTGACTCGGCGGGAAACACTGAAGCTTTCTTT,CASSDSAGNTEAFF
-,TRBJ2-3,TRBD2,TRBV27,TGTGCCTCGGGGACTAGCGGGGGGGCCGGAGATACGCAGTATTTT,CASGTSGGAGDTQYF
-,TRBJ2-3,-,TRBV11-1,TGTGCCAGCAGCTTAGCTACGACAGATACGCAGTATTTT,CASSLATTDTQYF
-,TRBJ1-2,TRBD1,TRBV6-5,TGTGCCAGCAGTTACACTTCGACAGGGCTCTATGGCTACACCTTC,CASSYTSTGLYGYTF
-,TRBJ2-1,TRBD2,TRBV5-4,TGTGCCAGCAGCTTGGTCGGGAGGGCAGACAATGAGCAGTTCTTC,CASSLVGRADNEQFF
-,TRBJ2-7,TRBD2,TRBV4-1,TGCGCCAGCAGCCAAACTAGCGGAAACTACGAGCAGTACTTC,CASSQTSGNYEQYF
-,TRBJ2-3,TRBD2,TRBV28,TGTGCCAGCAGTTCCCCAGCGGGAAGGAATCCAGATACGCAGTATTTT,CASSSPAGRNPDTQYF
-,TRBJ2-3,-,TRBV3-1,TGTGCCAGCAGCCAGGGGCTGTCAGATACGCAGTATTTT,CASSQGLSDTQYF
-,TRBJ1-5,TRBD1,TRBV27,TGTGCCACTTCCAGACAGGGAGGCAATCAGCCCCAGCATTTT,CATSRQGGNQPQHF
-,TRBJ2-2,-,TRBV27,TGTGCCAGCAGTTCACTGCAATCAGGGGACACCGGGGAGCTGTTTTTT,CASSSLQSGDTGELFF
-,TRBJ1-1,-,TRBV6-1,TGTGCCAGCAGTGAAACGGCGGTGGAAGCTTTCTTT,CASSETAVEAFF
-,TRBJ2-7,-,TRBV24-1,TGTGCCACCAGTGGCCCGGACACACCGTACGAGCAGTACTTC,CATSGPDTPYEQYF
-,TRBJ1-1,-,TRBV13,TGTGCCAGCAGCTCACGGACCGGGATGAACACTGAAGCTTTCTTT,CASSSRTGMNTEAFF